One T cell receptor (beta chain) is described in this entry. Trimming pared 6 bases from V and 4 bases from J, leaving 12 bases between. This CDR3 spans 12 amino acids. Germline CDR1 SQVTM, CDR2 ANQGSEA. Reverse transcription of roughly 0.5 to 1 ug RNA used random hexamers. In TCRdb, the immunoSEQ multiplex PCR reads were re-called with MiXCR into one record per CDR3 protein. The repertoire holds approximately 180,000 distinct CDR3 sequences, around 93% seen once, with over 0.08% in the top ten. This record comes from a study of CD8 T cells in Susac syndrome. Sequencing input: CD4+ T cells from PBMCs. This receptor was identified in a human donor with multiple sclerosis. This chain uses TRBV29-1 with TRBJ1-2, with D uncertain. The CDR3 is CSVFVRAYGYTF. CDR3 DNA: TGCAGCGTCTTTGTGCGGGCCTATGGCTACACCTTC.